This T cell receptor beta chain is drawn from a study of beta chain features in type 1 diabetes. Study-level points and caveats: For Type 1 diabetes patients, all four CD4+ subsets carried TCRB CDR3s that were moderately but significantly shorter.

TCRB transcripts that were expressed got sequenced, as all of the isolated RNA had been reverse transcribed. Here immunoSEQ multiplex PCR was the method, and the copy in TCRdb shows in-frame clones only, minus some. The repertoire holds 600,000 to 700,000 clones, with 12% as singletons. About this clone: Its antigen is not known.

The CDR3 runs to 14 residues. Germline CDR1 and CDR2: SNHLY and FYNNEI. The V end was cut by 2 bases, the J end by 8 bases, with 12 bases between. One heparinised blood draw averaging approximately 120 mL was given by each donor. Cell sorting via CD45RO/CCR7/CD25/CD127/CD95/CD27 was performed to obtain CD4+ naive, central memory, regulatory and stem cell-like memory cells. The rearrangement uses TRBV2 and TRBJ1-4, with a possible D match to TRBD1 (5 bases). Sequenced: naive CD4+ T cells from blood. The sequence was collected from a man in his thirties or forties with type 1 diabetes. The CDR3 bases are TGTGCCAGCAGTGAACAGGGTTATGGGGAAAAACTGTTTTTT. Its protein is CASSEQGYGEKLFF.